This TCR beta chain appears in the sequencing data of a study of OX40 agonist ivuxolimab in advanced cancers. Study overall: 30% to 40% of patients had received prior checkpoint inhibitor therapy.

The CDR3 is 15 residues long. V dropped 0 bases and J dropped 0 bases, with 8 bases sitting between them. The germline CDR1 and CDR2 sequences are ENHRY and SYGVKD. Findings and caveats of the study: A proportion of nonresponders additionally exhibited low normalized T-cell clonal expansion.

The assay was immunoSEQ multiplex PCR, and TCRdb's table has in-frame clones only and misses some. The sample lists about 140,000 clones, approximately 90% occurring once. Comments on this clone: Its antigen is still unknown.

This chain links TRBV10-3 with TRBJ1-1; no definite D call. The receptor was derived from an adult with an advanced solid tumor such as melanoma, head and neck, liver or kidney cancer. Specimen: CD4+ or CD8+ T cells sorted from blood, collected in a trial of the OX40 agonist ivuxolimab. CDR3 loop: CAISESRLMNTEAFF. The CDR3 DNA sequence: TGTGCCATCAGTGAGTCGAGGCTCATGAACACTGAAGCTTTCTTT.